What follows are 4 T cell receptor beta chains derived from one specimen sequenced in a study of response to subunit inactivated influenza vaccine. TCRdb re-derived calls from the RT-PCR reads in MiXCR, one entry per CDR3 protein. This table has around 470,000 distinct CDR3 sequences, approximately 7.8% appearing once. This sample comprised PBMCs from blood, obtained around 25 months after vaccination. The receptors stem from a man aged 45 to 75 who received an inactivated influenza vaccine.

This clonotype was seen a handful of times. The V and J genes are TRBV19 and TRBJ2-1; 9 bases line up with TRBD2. The V gene end was trimmed by 6 bases and the J gene end by 5 bases; junction bases not matched to a gene: 14. There are 17 residues in the CDR3. CDR1 and CDR2 (germline): LNHDA, SQIVND (reference sequence). The DNA for the CDR3 is TGTGCCAGTAGGAGCGGGGGGATTCGATTAATGGACAATGAGCAGTTCTTC. Its translation: CASRSGGIRLMDNEQFF.

This clonotype was counted a few times. The chain couples TRBV12-3 or TRBV12-4 to TRBJ2-1; no clear D gene. The CDR3 is made up of 13 amino acids. V lost 3 bases and J 6 bases, leaving 9 bases between the germline ends. CDR3 in amino acids: CASSFGVVNEQFF. The CDR3 DNA is TGTGCCAGCAGTTTTGGAGTCGTCAATGAGCAGTTCTTC.

The chain joins TRBV28 to TRBJ2-3; TRBD1 or TRBD2 may be the D gene (5 bases each). Between the trimmed V and J ends, which lost 4 bases and 2 bases, there was a span of 13 bases. This CDR3 is built from 15 residues. Germline V gene lookup returns CDR1 MDHEN and CDR2 SYDVKM. For the CDR3, the DNA is TGTGCCAGCAGTTCGGGGCCTTTACACACAGATACGCAGTATTTT. Translated: CASSSGPLHTDTQYF.

The V and J genes are TRBV10-3 and TRBJ2-3; 7 positions agree with TRBD2. This CDR3 is built from 16 residues. Trimming cost V 6 bases and J 3 bases; bases outside gene matches: 12. Germline V gives CDR1 ENHRY, CDR2 SYGVKD. The CDR3 coding sequence is TGTGCCATCAGGTCGGTAGCGGGCGATCTGACAGATACGCAGTATTTT. Its translation is CAIRSVAGDLTDTQYF.